A selection of T cell receptor beta chains follows, all from one sample in a study of control samples from healthy donors and cancer patients. Here immunoSEQ multiplex PCR was the method, and the copy in TCRdb shows in-frame clones only, minus some. The data contain about 93,000 clones, around 90% of them seen just once; the ten biggest clones take up approximately 14%. What was sequenced was blood. These receptors originate from an older woman in good health. Each CDR3 is given with its conserved first and last residue. D genes are given only for firm matches. Clone size is shown for a subset of rows, as once, few, many or a class of expanded clone.

clone size,CDR3 length,D gene,J gene,V gene,CDR3 DNA,CDR3 protein
-,12,TRBD1,TRBJ1-1,TRBV7-8,TGTGCCAGCAGCTTAGGACAGGGAGTAGCTTTCTTT,CASSLGQGVAFF
-,12,TRBD1,TRBJ1-2,TRBV28,TGTGCCACTTCAGGGGGGATAGTCGGCTACACCTTC,CATSGGIVGYTF
-,15,TRBD1,TRBJ1-5,TRBV7-8,TGTGCCAGCAGCTTAAGGGCAGGGGACAGGCAGCCCCAGCATTTT,CASSLRAGDRQPQHF
-,12,-,TRBJ2-3,TRBV25-1,TGTGCCAGCAGTGAAGAGGCGGATACGCAGTATTTT,CASSEEADTQYF
-,13,-,TRBJ1-2,TRBV7-9,TGTGCCAGCAGCGCTATCTTGGGAGATGGCTACACCTTC,CASSAILGDGYTF
-,14,TRBD1,TRBJ1-1,TRBV30,TGTGCCTGGAGTTTCGAGGGGGCGAACACTGAAGCTTTCTTT,CAWSFEGANTEAFF
-,16,-,TRBJ2-6,TRBV6-1,TGTGCCAGCAGTGAACGAGGGAACTCTGGGGCCAACGTCCTGACTTTC,CASSERGNSGANVLTF
-,15,TRBD1,TRBJ1-2,TRBV5-1,TGCGCCAGCAGCGCTGACACAGGGGCCCACTATGGCTACACCTTC,CASSADTGAHYGYTF
-,13,-,TRBJ1-3,TRBV11-2,TGTGCCAGCAGGAGGGGGGCTGGAAACACCATATATTTT,CASRRGAGNTIYF
-,15,-,TRBJ1-5,TRBV28,TGTGCCAACAGCCAGGGTAATAGTGGCAATCAGCCCCAGCATTTT,CANSQGNSGNQPQHF
-,14,-,TRBJ1-4,TRBV7-9,TGTGCCAGCAGCTTAGGTGGTACTAATGAAAAACTGTTTTTT,CASSLGGTNEKLFF
-,16,-,TRBJ2-7,TRBV4-1,TGCGCCAGCAGCCAAGATGACCGGGTGGGGAGGTACGAGCAGTACTTC,CASSQDDRVGRYEQYF
few,16,-,TRBJ1-5,TRBV4-1,TGCGCCAGCAGCCAAGGGCGAGCTTATAGCAATCAGCCCCAGCATTTT,CASSQGRAYSNQPQHF
-,13,-,TRBJ1-1,TRBV29-1,TGCAGCGTCGTTGAGATGGGGAACACTGAAGCTTTCTTT,CSVVEMGNTEAFF
-,15,TRBD1,TRBJ2-7,TRBV5-1,TGCGCCAGCAGCTCTCCGGGACAGGGCTTGTACGAGCAGTACTTC,CASSSPGQGLYEQYF
-,11,-,TRBJ1-1,TRBV19,TGTGCCAGTAGTATAGGGTCTGAAGCTTTCTTT,CASSIGSEAFF
-,15,TRBD2,TRBJ2-1,TRBV14,TGTGCCAGCAGCTCTAGCGGGGGGGCGAATAATGAGCAGTTCTTC,CASSSSGGANNEQFF
-,16,TRBD1,TRBJ1-2,TRBV27,TGTGCCAGCAGTTTATTCGGGACAGGCCTTAGCTATGGCTACACCTTC,CASSLFGTGLSYGYTF
-,12,-,TRBJ1-5,TRBV27,TGTGCCAGCAGAGTGGGGAATCAGCCCCAGCATTTT,CASRVGNQPQHF
few,16,-,TRBJ1-2,TRBV27,TGTGCCAGCACCCAGGCGGGCGGGGCACAAATCGGGGGCTACACCTTC,CASTQAGGAQIGGYTF
-,14,-,TRBJ1-1,TRBV6-5,TGTGCCAGCAGTAATACAGGTCAGGGCACTGAAGCTTTCTTT,CASSNTGQGTEAFF
-,11,TRBD1,TRBJ1-1,TRBV29-1,TGCAGCGTCTACAGGGGAGATGAAGCTTTCTTT,CSVYRGDEAFF
-,13,-,TRBJ1-1,TRBV5-1,TGCGCCAGCAGCTTGAGGGAGAACACTGAAGCTTTCTTT,CASSLRENTEAFF
-,13,-,TRBJ1-1,TRBV7-2,TGTGCCAGCAGCTGGGGACGCAACACTGAAGCTTTCTTT,CASSWGRNTEAFF
-,14,-,TRBJ2-1,TRBV19,TGTGCCAGTAGTCCGACCAGGGGCTACAATGAGCAGTTCTTC,CASSPTRGYNEQFF
-,13,-,TRBJ2-7,TRBV28,TGTGCCAGCAGTCCGGATAGGGTCTACGAGCAGTACTTC,CASSPDRVYEQYF
-,17,TRBD2,TRBJ2-1,TRBV4-3,TGCGCCAGCAGCCAAGATATAGCGGGGAAGATCTACAATGAGCAGTTCTTC,CASSQDIAGKIYNEQFF
-,14,-,TRBJ1-1,TRBV28,TGTGCCAGCCGATTAGACAGGTTAGCCACTGAAGCTTTCTTT,CASRLDRLATEAFF